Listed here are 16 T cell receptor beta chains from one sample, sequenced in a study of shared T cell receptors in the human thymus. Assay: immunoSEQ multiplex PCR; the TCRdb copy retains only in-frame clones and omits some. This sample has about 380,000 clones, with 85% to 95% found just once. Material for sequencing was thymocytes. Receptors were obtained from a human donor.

CDR3 in amino acids: CARSPLREDIRYGYTF. DNA for the CDR3: TGTGCCAGAAGCCCCCTCCGGGAGGATATTCGCTATGGCTACACCTTC. The gene calls are TRBV5-3 and TRBJ1-2; unclear D gene. TRBV5-3 is filed as an ORF, its function uncertain. Deletions cut 4 bases from V and 4 bases from J, with 20 bases between. The CDR3 runs 16 residues.

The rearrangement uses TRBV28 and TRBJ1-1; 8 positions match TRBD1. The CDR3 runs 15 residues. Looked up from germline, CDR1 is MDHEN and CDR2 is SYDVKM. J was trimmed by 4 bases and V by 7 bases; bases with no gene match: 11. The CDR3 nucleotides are TGTGCCAGCACCTTGCAGGGGGCGTTAAGCACTGAAGCTTTCTTT. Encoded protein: CASTLQGALSTEAFF.

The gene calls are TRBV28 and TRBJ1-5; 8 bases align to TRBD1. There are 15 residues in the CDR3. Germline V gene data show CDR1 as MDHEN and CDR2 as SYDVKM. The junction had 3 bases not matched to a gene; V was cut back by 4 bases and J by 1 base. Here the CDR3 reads CASSWTGRSNQPQHF. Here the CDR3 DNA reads TGTGCCAGCAGTTGGACAGGGCGAAGCAATCAGCCCCAGCATTTT.

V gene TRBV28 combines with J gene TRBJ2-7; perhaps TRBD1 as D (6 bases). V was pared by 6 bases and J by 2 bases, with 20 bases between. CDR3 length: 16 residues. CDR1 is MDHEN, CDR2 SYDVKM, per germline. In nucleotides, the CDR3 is TGTGCCAGCAGCCTAACCCTCCCGGCAGGGGCCTACGAGCAGTACTTC. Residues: CASSLTLPAGAYEQYF.

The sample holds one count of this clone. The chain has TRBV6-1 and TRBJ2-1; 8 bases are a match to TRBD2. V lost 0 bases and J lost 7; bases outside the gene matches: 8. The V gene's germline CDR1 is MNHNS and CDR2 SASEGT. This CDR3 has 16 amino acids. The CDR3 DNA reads TGTGCCAGCAGTGAAGCGGCGGTAGCGGGAAAGAATGAGCAGTTCTTC. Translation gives CASSEAAVAGKNEQFF.

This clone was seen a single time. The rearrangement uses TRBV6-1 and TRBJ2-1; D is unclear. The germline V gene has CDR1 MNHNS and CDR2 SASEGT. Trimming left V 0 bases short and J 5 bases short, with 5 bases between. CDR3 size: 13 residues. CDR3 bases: TGTGCCAGCAGTGAAGCGGGTAACAATGAGCAGTTCTTC. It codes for CASSEAGNNEQFF.

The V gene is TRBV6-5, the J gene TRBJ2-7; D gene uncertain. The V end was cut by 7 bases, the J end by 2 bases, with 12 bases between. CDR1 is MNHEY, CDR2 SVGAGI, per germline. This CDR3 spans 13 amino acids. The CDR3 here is CASTAQMPYEQYF. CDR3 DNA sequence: TGTGCCAGCACGGCCCAGATGCCCTACGAGCAGTACTTC.

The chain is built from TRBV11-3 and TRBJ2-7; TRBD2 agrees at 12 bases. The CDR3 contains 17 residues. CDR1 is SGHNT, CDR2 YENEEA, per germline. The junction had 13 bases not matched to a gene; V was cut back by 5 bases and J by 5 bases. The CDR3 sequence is CASSPRTSGACPHEQYF. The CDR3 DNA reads TGTGCCAGCAGCCCAAGGACTAGCGGGGCCTGCCCCCACGAGCAGTACTTC. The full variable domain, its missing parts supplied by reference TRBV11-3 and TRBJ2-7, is EAGVVQSPRYKIIEKKQPVAFWCNPISGHNTLYWYLQNLGQGPELLIRYENEEAVDDSQLPKDRFSAERLKGVDSTLKIQPAELGDSAVYLCASSPRTSGACPHEQYFGPGTRLTVT.

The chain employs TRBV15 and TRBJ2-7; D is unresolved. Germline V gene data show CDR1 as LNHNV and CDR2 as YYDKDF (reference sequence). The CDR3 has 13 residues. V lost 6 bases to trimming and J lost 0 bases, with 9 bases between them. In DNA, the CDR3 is TGTGCCACCAGGTCCAGTGGCTCCTACGAGCAGTACTTC. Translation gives CATRSSGSYEQYF.

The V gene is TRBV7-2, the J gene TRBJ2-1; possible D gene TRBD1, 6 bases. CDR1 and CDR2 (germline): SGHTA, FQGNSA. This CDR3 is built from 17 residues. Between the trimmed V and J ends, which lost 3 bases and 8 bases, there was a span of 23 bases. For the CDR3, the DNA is TGTGCCAGCAGCTTTCGGCGCTTGCACAGGGTAATCCATGAGCAGTTCTTC. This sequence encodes CASSFRRLHRVIHEQFF.

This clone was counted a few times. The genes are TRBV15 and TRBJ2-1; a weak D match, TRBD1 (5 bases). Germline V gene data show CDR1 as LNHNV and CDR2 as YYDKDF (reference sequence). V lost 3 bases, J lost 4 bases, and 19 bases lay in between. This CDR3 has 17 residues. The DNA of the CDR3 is TGTGCCACCAGCAGGGGTTATGTACAGGCCCGGTACAATGAGCAGTTCTTC. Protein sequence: CATSRGYVQARYNEQFF.

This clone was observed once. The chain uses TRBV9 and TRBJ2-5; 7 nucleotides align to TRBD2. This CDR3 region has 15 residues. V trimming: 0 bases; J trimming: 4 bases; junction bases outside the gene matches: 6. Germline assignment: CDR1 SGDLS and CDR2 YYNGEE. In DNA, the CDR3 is TGTGCCAGCAGCGTAGGGGCGGGGGTAGGAGAGACCCAGTACTTC. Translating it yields CASSVGAGVGETQYF.

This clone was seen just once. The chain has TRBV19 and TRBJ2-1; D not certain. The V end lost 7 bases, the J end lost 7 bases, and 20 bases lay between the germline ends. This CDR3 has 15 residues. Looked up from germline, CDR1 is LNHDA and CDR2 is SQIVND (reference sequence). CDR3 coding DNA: TGTGCCAGTACGCGGACGGCATTCCCTTTAAATGAGCAGTTCTTC. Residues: CASTRTAFPLNEQFF.

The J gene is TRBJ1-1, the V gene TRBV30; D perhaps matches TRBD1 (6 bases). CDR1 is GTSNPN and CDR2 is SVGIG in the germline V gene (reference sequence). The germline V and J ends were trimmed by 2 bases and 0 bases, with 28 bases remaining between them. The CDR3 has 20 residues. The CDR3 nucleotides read TGTGCCTGGAGTCTCACAGTCGGGTATGGGGGCGGAGGGGTGAACACTGAAGCTTTCTTT. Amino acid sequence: CAWSLTVGYGGGGVNTEAFF.

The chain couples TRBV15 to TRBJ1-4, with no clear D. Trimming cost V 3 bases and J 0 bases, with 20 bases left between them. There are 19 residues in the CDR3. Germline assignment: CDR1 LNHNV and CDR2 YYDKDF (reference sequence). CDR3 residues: CATSSRPNAPEATNEKLFF. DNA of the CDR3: TGTGCCACCAGCAGCCGACCGAACGCACCCGAAGCAACTAATGAAAAACTGTTTTTT.

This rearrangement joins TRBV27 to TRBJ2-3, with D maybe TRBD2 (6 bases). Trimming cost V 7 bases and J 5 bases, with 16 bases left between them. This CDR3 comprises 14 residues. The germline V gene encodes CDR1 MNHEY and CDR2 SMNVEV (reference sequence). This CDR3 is CASTHRLGLDTQYF. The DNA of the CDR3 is TGTGCCAGCACTCACCGACTAGGTCTAGATACGCAGTATTTT.